The clone carrying this T cell receptor beta chain showed up just a few times. Germline CDR1 reads LNHDA; CDR2 reads SQIVND (reference sequence). The CDR3 spans 14 residues. V shed 4 bases, J shed 0 bases, and the junction held 3 bases outside the gene matches. This record belongs to a study of T-cell memory formation after mild COVID-19. TCRdb re-analysed the 5' RACE reads in MiXCR, keeping a single row per CDR3 protein. The sample records about 340,000 distinct CDR3 sequences, under 25% being singletons. This sequence joins TRBV19 and TRBJ2-7; 7 bases are a match to TRBD2. This receptor was obtained from a man between 18 and 35 years old who had mild COVID-19 (a few samples of this study predate the infection). Cell type and time point are not known. Specimen: PBMCs or a T cell subset sorted from them (not recorded which). The CDR3, as DNA: TGTGCCAGTAGTAGCGGGGGTACCTCCTACGAGCAGTACTTC. Translated, it gives CASSSGGTSYEQYF.